This T cell receptor (beta chain) was found in a study of STAT5B mutations in CD4+ large granular lymphocyte leukemia. Study context: Healthy donors showed HLA-associated enrichment of the CDR3 'QG' motif. General study points: Main leukemic clonotypes were patient-specific, but roughly 25% appeared at low frequency elsewhere.

As concerns this clone: Antigen unknown.

Original processing methods: Productive clonotypes were detectable down to 2.59 x 10-5 frequency. The method was immunoSEQ multiplex PCR; TCRdb's version includes in-frame clones alone and lacks a portion of them. The DNA was the basis for D and trimming; V, J and clone size are from that table. The sample includes roughly 29,000 clones, more than 70% of them seen just once. This CDR3 spans 14 amino acids. The germline CDR1 and CDR2 sequences are SGHDT and YYEEEE. The ends were cut back, 6 bases at V and 3 bases at J, with 13 bases in the middle. Sequenced: CD4+ T cells from blood buffy coats. The TCR comes from a human donor in good health. The chain combines TRBV5-6 with TRBJ1-3, with D tentatively TRBD1 (5 bases). CDR3 coding DNA: TGTGCCAGCACCACCACGGGGGTTGGAAACACCATATATTTT. Translating gives CASTTTGVGNTIYF.